This T cell receptor (beta chain) was profiled in a study of shared clonotypes between healthy human individuals (TCRdb year 2020). Study-wide context: Two women and a few men aged 18 to 49 years were included in the cohort. For each donor, CD4 naive and CD4 memory were each run on three plates, CD8 naive on two plates, and CD8 memory on one plate. To increase sequencing depth and limit assay-specific biases, different laboratories used diverse techniques to prepare libraries and sequence TCR repertoires. To estimate repertoire size and how much clonotype sharing occurs between individuals, the study deeply sequenced the blood TCR repertoires of five or six healthy adults. Each donor's leukapheresis produced roughly between roughly 0.85 and 9.5 billion PBMCs. What the research found in general, with its limitations: Based on pairwise subsampling, the degree of clonotype sharing among donors was expected to be affected by sequencing depth. The genetic and exposure-history diversity represented was limited by the small number of donors. Naive subsets generally had larger estimated clonotype richness than memory subsets did. Higher generation probabilities were observed for clonotypes shared by all four sorted-subset donors than for non-shared clonotypes. Only blood was sampled, and tissue TCR repertoires likely differ from those in blood. When a handful of donors were compared, the shared fraction of clonotypes was 5% to 6.5% for naive CD4, around 3.6% for naive CD8, roughly 2.5% for memory CD4, and 0.35% to 0.4% for memory CD8. Incomplete sequencing was indicated by rarefaction of sorted-subset datasets, despite the large sequencing depth.

Comment on this clone: Its antigen target is currently unknown. No much larger clonotype is one base removed from it; base qualities were not supplied.

Healthy HIV-negative adults with no recently reported acute infections or vaccinations were included as donors. All donors were Caucasian adults living in Nashville, Tennessee, USA. CD4+ T cells were enriched by magnetic negative selection; naive cells were then positively selected on CD45RA, and the negative fraction formed the memory subset. Blood was obtained by leukapheresis, after which PBMCs were separated by Ficoll-Histopaque density gradient centrifugation and cryopreserved in liquid nitrogen vapor phase. Purity and quantity of every magnetically sorted T cell population were checked by analytical flow cytometry. From each sorted fraction, genomic DNA was isolated and quantified by UV absorbance on a Nanodrop 2000c. Taken from cysteine to phenylalanine, the CDR3 has 15 residues. Only the CDR3 portion is preserved as DNA: 45 bases, with reading frame beginning at the first base. At the junction V is shortened by 3 bases and J by 4 bases, with 16 bases in between. CDR1 and CDR2 (SGHNT, YYREEE) derive from the germline V gene (reference sequence).

Using the deep immunoSEQ assay, TCR CDR3 regions were amplified from genomic DNA by multiplex PCR. Extracted genomic DNA from each cell subset was distributed evenly across all wells of several immunoSEQ 96-well plates, and each plate was treated as a replicate. For sorted subsets, each replicate PCR was loaded with 200 ng genomic DNA, equivalent to roughly 30,000 T cell genomes. The purified libraries were quantified using a Qubit 3.0 fluorometer, sized with a Bioanalyzer 2100, and then quantified again using the KAPA Library Quantification kit. Each immunoSEQ 96-well plate was sequenced on its own single-read 150-cycle Illumina NextSeq 550 flow cell. The original methods were these. Because the immunoSEQ output held only junctional sequences and lacked quality scores, the filtering could not match the filtering applied to full-length reads. Sequences were annotated with PyIR, a Python wrapper for IgBLAST v1.9, using IMGT germline references to assign V/J genes and CDR3. Any read was removed if the V/J assignment was weak (E-value above 1e-6), the CDR3 was missing, or the read contained stop codons, out-of-frame junctions, or ambiguous translated residues. A V3J clonotype was defined by an identical inferred V gene, J gene, and CDR3 amino acid sequence. Percentage overlap between repertoires was computed as shared unique clonotypes divided by the size of the smaller repertoire. RTK rarefaction, the Chao1 estimator, and Recon v2.1 estimates of unobserved clonotypes were used to assess repertoire richness. OLGA was used to compute generation probabilities for all TCRbeta clonotypes that the gDNA method yielded from a handful of donors. TCRdb mirrors the immuneACCESS table, restricted to in-frame sequences. Some clones are absent from its copies; in checked studies, under half trace to an unresolved V gene, and the reason for the others is unknown. The DNA was the basis for D and trimming; V, J and clone size are from that table. For this sample there are over a million clones; roughly 80% appear just once. 1.4% to 1.5% of the sample is in the top ten clones.

The clonotype comes from a man between 18 and 35 years old in good health. Material: memory CD4+ T cells sorted from blood. The intended sense of this specimen's cell subset or site label: CD45RA-negative fraction. This sequence uses TRBV5-4 and TRBJ1-2; the best D guess is TRBD1, with 6 bases matching. The CDR3 reads CASSSYRDSPYGYTF. In nucleotide form, the sequence is TGTGCCAGCAGCTCCTACAGGGATTCACCCTATGGCTACACCTTC. This CDR3, with the reference TRBV5-4 and TRBJ1-2 proteins standing in past its ends, gives the full variable domain ETGVTQSPTHLIKTRGQQVTLRCSSQSGHNTVSWYQQALGQGPQFIFQYYREEENGRGNFPPRFSGLQFPNYSSELNVNALELDDSALYLCASSSYRDSPYGYTFGSGTRLTVV.